This entry is about one T cell receptor beta chain. What it binds is not known. This sample stems from a study of vaccination and CD4 T cells after COVID-19. Study details: Drawing of post-COVID samples took place a median roughly 95 days after diagnosis (range 35 to 161). Study observations and caveats: It was found that, in convalescent patients, 304 of 307 vaccine-specific clones were spike mono-reactive.

An Oncomine TCR Beta short-read assay was used to sequence the DNA from cultured CD4+ T cells. Cultured CD4+ T cells yielded the extracted genomic DNA. From the PCR reads, TCRdb called clonotypes with MiXCR, one entry per CDR3 protein. The table records 16,000 or so distinct CDR3 sequences, around 59% of them present only once. V was pared by 4 bases and J by 5 bases, with 15 bases between. Germline values: CDR1 DFQATT, CDR2 SNEGSKA (reference sequence). The CDR3 runs to 14 residues. Treatment noted: approximately 9-day PBMC culture with coronavirus spike peptide pools or control peptides (ViraFEST assay).

This receptor was identified in a human donor who had recovered from COVID-19. The sample taken for sequencing was CD4+ T cells from blood, cultured in vitro. The chain joins TRBV20-1 to TRBJ1-5; D gene unclear. The CDR3 sequence: CSANPSSGDQPQHF. The CDR3 DNA follows: TGCAGTGCTAACCCCTCCTCCGGAGATCAGCCCCAGCATTTT.